This TCR beta chain is from a study of blood T cell repertoires in COVID-19. For the study at large: The samples span acute and convalescent COVID-19 from the United States, Italy and Spain.

The CDR3 extends over 15 amino acids. CDR1 SGHRS and CDR2 YFSETQ come from the germline V gene. V lost 0 bases to trimming and J lost 0 bases, with 10 bases between them. Original handling: From reference gene primer amplification, estimates of nucleated cell counts were derived. Clones were read by immunoSEQ multiplex PCR, and TCRdb kept only the in-frame ones, dropping some. Clone size and the V and J calls come from that table; the DNA yielded D and trimming. Of around 90,000 clones in the sample, 85% to 95% were seen once. This TCR derives from an older woman with active COVID-19. The rearrangement joins TRBV5-1 to TRBJ2-7; D might be TRBD2 (5 bases). Sequencing was done on a sample of peripheral blood. Written as DNA, the CDR3 is TGCGCCAGCAGCTTGGTGGCGGGCAGCTCCTACGAGCAGTACTTC. Translating gives CASSLVAGSSYEQYF.